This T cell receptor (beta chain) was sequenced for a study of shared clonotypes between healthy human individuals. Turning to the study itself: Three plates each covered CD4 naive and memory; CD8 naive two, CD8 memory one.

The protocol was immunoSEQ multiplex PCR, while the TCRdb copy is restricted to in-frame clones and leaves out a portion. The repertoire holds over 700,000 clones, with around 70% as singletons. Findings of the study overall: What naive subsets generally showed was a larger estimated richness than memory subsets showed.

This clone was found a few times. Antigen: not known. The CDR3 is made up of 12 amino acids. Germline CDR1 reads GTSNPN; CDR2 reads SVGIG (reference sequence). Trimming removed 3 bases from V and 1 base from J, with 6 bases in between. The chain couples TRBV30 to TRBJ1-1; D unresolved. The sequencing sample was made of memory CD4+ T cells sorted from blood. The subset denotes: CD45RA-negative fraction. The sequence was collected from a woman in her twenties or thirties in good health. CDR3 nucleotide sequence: TGTGCCTGGAGAAGACAGAACACTGAAGCTTTCTTT. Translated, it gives CAWRRQNTEAFF.